The 16 T cell receptor beta chains listed next were all sequenced from one sample in a study of T-cell reconstitution after alpha-beta-depleted transplantation in children. TCRbeta library preparation incorporated unique molecular identifiers. In TCRdb, the PCR reads were re-called with MiXCR into one record per CDR3 protein. This table holds about 830,000 distinct CDR3 sequences, less than 20% found once. The sample consisted of PBMCs, mostly from graft donor cells, taken 360 days after TCRalphabeta/CD19-depleted stem cell transplant. These receptors were obtained from a male patient younger than 18 who had a stem cell transplant for acute lymphoblastic leukemia, so the T cells may come from the graft donor.

V usage is TRBV27 and J usage is TRBJ2-3; D remains unclear. In germline, CDR1 is MNHEY, CDR2 SMNVEV (reference sequence). This CDR3 has 14 amino acids. V lost 4 bases and J lost 2, with 10 bases in between. CDR3 in DNA: TGTGCCAGCAGTTCCCACACCCCCACAGATACGCAGTATTTT. Protein sequence: CASSSHTPTDTQYF.

This clonotype was seen only a few times. The chain links TRBV27 to TRBJ2-2; no firm D call. The V end lost 2 bases, the J end lost 0 bases, and 7 bases lay between the germline ends. Germline V gives CDR1 MNHEY, CDR2 SMNVEV (reference sequence). The CDR3 is made up of 15 amino acids. The CDR3, as DNA: TGTGCCAGCAGTTTAAGGTCGGCGAACACCGGGGAGCTGTTTTTT. Translated: CASSLRSANTGELFF.

CDR3 region: CASSLLAGINEQFF. The CDR3 coding sequence is TGTGCCAGCAGTTTACTAGCGGGAATAAATGAGCAGTTCTTC. J is TRBJ2-1 and V is TRBV12-3 or TRBV12-4; 9 nucleotides align to TRBD2. The V and J ends lost 2 bases and 7 bases, in that order; junction bases with no gene match: 3. The CDR3 is 14 amino acids.

The chain is built from TRBV5-1 and TRBJ1-1, with D uncertain. This CDR3 contains 12 residues. The germline V gene encodes CDR1 SGHRS and CDR2 YFSETQ. Trimming shortened V by 6 bases and J by 6 bases, and 12 bases separated the two germline ends. The chain's CDR3 is CASTNRNSEAFF. In DNA, the CDR3 is TGCGCCAGCACCAACAGAAACTCTGAAGCTTTCTTT.

In this sample, this clonotype turned up a few times. V gene TRBV27 combines with J gene TRBJ2-3; 12 bases agree with TRBD2. Per the germline V gene, CDR1 is MNHEY and CDR2 is SMNVEV (reference sequence). Germline trimming cut 5 bases from V and 1 base from J; bases unmatched to any gene: 4. The CDR3 is 16 residues long. The CDR3 is CASSRLAGVGTDTQYF. The DNA of the CDR3 is TGTGCCAGCAGTCGACTAGCGGGAGTGGGCACAGATACGCAGTATTTT.

This chain links TRBV21-1 with TRBJ2-4. TRBV21-1 is a listed pseudogene. The CDR3 loop spans 16 amino acids. The CDR3 loop reads CASSKEHGGAKNIQYF. CDR3 in DNA: TGTGCCAGCAGCAAAGAACATGGTGGGGCCAAAAACATTCAGTACTTC.

This clonotype came up a few times. The chain uses TRBV5-1 and TRBJ2-3, with D perhaps TRBD2 (6 bases). V was clipped by 1 base and J by 4 bases, with 10 bases between them. This CDR3 contains 14 residues. CDR1 and CDR2 from the germline V gene are SGHRS and YFSETQ. As DNA, the CDR3 is TGCGCCAGCAGCTTGAGCACTAGCTCAGATACGCAGTATTTT. Its protein product is CASSLSTSSDTQYF.

The sample holds one count of this clonotype. This sequence joins TRBV4-1 and TRBJ2-7; 7 bases are a match to TRBD2. The J segment lost 2 bases and the V segment lost 1 base, leaving 8 bases of the junction unmatched. This CDR3 region has 16 residues. CDR1 and CDR2 from the germline V gene are MGHRA and YSYEKL. CDR3 sequence reads: CASSQAPPSGAYEQYF. The CDR3 nucleotides are TGCGCCAGCAGCCAAGCCCCCCCTAGCGGAGCCTACGAGCAGTACTTC.

The J gene is TRBJ2-7, the V gene TRBV29-1; 10 bases align to TRBD2. V lost 1 base to trimming and J lost 1 base; unmatched junction nucleotides: 7. CDR1 is SQVTM and CDR2 is ANQGSEA in the germline V gene. The CDR3 length is 16 residues. The CDR3 loop reads CSVEASGSYLSYEQYF. The CDR3 DNA follows: TGCAGCGTTGAAGCTAGCGGGAGCTACCTTTCCTACGAGCAGTACTTC.

The J gene is TRBJ2-1, the V gene TRBV13; no firm D call. V was trimmed by 5 bases and J by 6 bases, leaving 20 bases between them. The V gene's germline CDR1 is PRHDT and CDR2 FYEKMQ (reference sequence). The CDR3 loop spans 16 amino acids. The CDR3 is CASSPLDGSWFNEQFF. In DNA, the CDR3 is TGTGCCAGCAGCCCGTTAGACGGCTCTTGGTTCAATGAGCAGTTCTTC.

This clonotype has ten or more counts. The chain combines TRBV7-6 with TRBJ2-7; D may be TRBD2 (6 bases). From germline, CDR1 is SGHVS and CDR2 FNYEAQ. This CDR3 has 16 amino acids. With 6 bases removed from V and 4 bases from J, the gap between germline ends came to 22 bases. The CDR3 protein is CASSLGGQGFPYEQYF. The CDR3 DNA reads TGTGCCAGCAGTTTGGGAGGTCAGGGCTTCCCTTACGAGCAGTACTTC. Full variable domain (remainder filled in from reference TRBV7-6 and TRBJ2-7): GAGVSQSPRYKVTKRGQDVALRCDPISGHVSLYWYRQALGQGPEFLTYFNYEAQQDKSGLPNDRFSAERPEGSISTLTIQRTEQRDSAMYRCASSLGGQGFPYEQYFGPGTRLTVT.

The chain combines TRBV5-6 with TRBJ2-7; 9 bases fit TRBD1. The CDR3 sequence is 16 residues long. Germline V lookup: CDR1 SGHDT, CDR2 YYEEEE. Germline trimming cut 7 bases from V and 2 bases from J; bases unmatched to any gene: 13. CDR3 sequence (DNA): TGTGCCAGCCTCACTTACGGGACAGGGCATCCCTACGAGCAGTACTTC. It specifies CASLTYGTGHPYEQYF.

This clonotype has only a few counts. CDR3 nucleotide sequence: TGCAGCGTTGGGGGGTCTGTAAATCAGCCCCAGCATTTT. Amino acids: CSVGGSVNQPQHF. The V gene is TRBV29-1, the J gene TRBJ1-5, with D possibly TRBD1 on 5 matching bases. Germline values: CDR1 SQVTM, CDR2 ANQGSEA. V dropped 4 bases and J dropped 4 bases, with 11 bases sitting between them. The CDR3 consists of 13 residues.

This clonotype showed up just a few times. The gene calls are TRBV4-2 and TRBJ1-2; maybe TRBD1 (6 bases). Between the trimmed V and J ends, which lost 2 bases and 0 bases, there was a span of 13 bases. This CDR3 region has 16 residues. Germline lookup yields CDR1 LGHNA and CDR2 YNFKEQ. The CDR3 nucleotides are TGTGCCAGCAGCCAACCCGGGACACCTACTAACTATGGCTACACCTTC. This sequence encodes CASSQPGTPTNYGYTF.

CDR3 nucleotides: TGTGCCGCTTCTCCAGGGGCGAAGACCCAGTACTTC. The encoded protein is CAASPGAKTQYF. The gene calls are TRBV10-3 and TRBJ2-5; D is possibly TRBD1 (6 bases). V lost 11 bases and J 6 bases, leaving 16 bases between the germline ends. The CDR3 loop spans 12 amino acids. Germline V CDR1 and CDR2: ENHRY, SYGVKD.

This clonotype came up a few times. The J gene is TRBJ1-3, the V gene TRBV7-8; 7 bases are shared with TRBD1. V shed 3 bases, J shed 2 bases, and the junction held 10 bases outside the gene matches. Germline CDR1 reads SGHVS; CDR2 reads FQNEAQ. The CDR3 totals 17 residues. The CDR3 nucleotides are TGTGCCAGCAGCTTGTGGGGCTCAGGGGGGCCTGGAAACACCATATATTTT. It codes for CASSLWGSGGPGNTIYF.